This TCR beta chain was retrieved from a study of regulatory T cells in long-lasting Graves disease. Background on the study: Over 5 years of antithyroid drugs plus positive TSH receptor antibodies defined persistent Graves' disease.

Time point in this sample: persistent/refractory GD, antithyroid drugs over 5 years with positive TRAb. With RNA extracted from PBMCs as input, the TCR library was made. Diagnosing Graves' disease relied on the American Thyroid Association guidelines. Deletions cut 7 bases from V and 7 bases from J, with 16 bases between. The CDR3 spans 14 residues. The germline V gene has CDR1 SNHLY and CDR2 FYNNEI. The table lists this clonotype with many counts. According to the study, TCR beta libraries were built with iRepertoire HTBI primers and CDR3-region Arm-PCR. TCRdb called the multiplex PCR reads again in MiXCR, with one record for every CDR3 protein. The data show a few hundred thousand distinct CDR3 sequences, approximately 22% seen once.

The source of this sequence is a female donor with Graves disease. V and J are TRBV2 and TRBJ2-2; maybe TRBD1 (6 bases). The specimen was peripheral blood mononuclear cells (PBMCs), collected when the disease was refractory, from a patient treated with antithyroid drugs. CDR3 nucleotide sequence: TGTGCCAGCACCCCACCGGCAGGGGTCGGGGAGCTGTTTTTT. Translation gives CASTPPAGVGELFF.